The 31 T cell receptor beta chains listed next were all sequenced from one sample in a study of T cells in Graves' hyperthyroidism and ophthalmopathy. RNA transcripts provided the source from which TCR beta CDR3 regions were amplified. HTBI primers were employed in a first-round RT-PCR of the TCR CDR3. TCRdb re-derived calls from the multiplex PCR reads in MiXCR, one entry per CDR3 protein. In the table there are 500,000 to 600,000 distinct CDR3 sequences, roughly 46% of which are singletons. The sample was peripheral blood or thyroid tissue (not recorded which). Source of these receptors: a young woman with Graves' hyperthyroidism.

This clonotype was recorded many times. J is TRBJ1-1 and V is TRBV7-2; D might be TRBD1 (5 bases). V lost 1 base and J 5 bases, leaving 11 bases between the germline ends. CDR3 length: 14 residues. Germline V CDR1 and CDR2: SGHTA, FQGNSA. The CDR3 here is CASSLELGATEAFF. The CDR3 coding sequence is TGTGCCAGCAGCTTAGAATTAGGGGCTACTGAAGCTTTCTTT.

This clonotype was observed many times. This sequence joins TRBV9 and TRBJ2-7, with 10 nucleotides matching TRBD2. The CDR3 loop spans 15 amino acids. Trimming cost V 0 bases and J 3 bases; bases outside gene matches: 3. Per germline, CDR1 SGDLS and CDR2 YYNGEE. The CDR3, as DNA: TGTGCCAGCAGCGTAGGGGCTAGCGGGAGCTACGAGCAGTACTTC. It translates to CASSVGASGSYEQYF.

This clonotype was recorded many times. This chain links TRBV14 with TRBJ2-5; no definite D call. CDR3 length: 13 residues. Between the trimmed V and J ends, which lost 0 bases and 5 bases, there was a span of 7 bases. Per the germline V gene, CDR1 is SGHDN and CDR2 is FVKESK. The CDR3 nucleotides read TGTGCCAGCAGCCAAGATCAAGGGGAGACCCAGTACTTC. It translates to CASSQDQGETQYF. Full variable domain (missing parts from reference TRBV14 and TRBJ2-5): EAGVTQFPSHSVIEKGQTVTLRCDPISGHDNLYWYRRVMGKEIKFLLHFVKESKQDESGMPNNRFLAERTGGTYSTLKVQPAELEDSGVYFCASSQDQGETQYFGPGTRLLVL.

This clonotype was detected ten times or more. The V gene is TRBV3-1, the J gene TRBJ2-5; no reliable D call. Trimming took off 1 base at V and 2 bases at J, with 5 bases between the two ends. The CDR3 is 13 amino acids. Germline values: CDR1 LGHDT, CDR2 YNNKEL (reference sequence). CDR3 in amino acids: CASSQVQQETQYF. CDR3 coding DNA: TGTGCCAGCAGCCAAGTACAGCAAGAGACCCAGTACTTC.

As regards this clonotype: Germline and junction disagree at one end, which may indicate a read error. The rearrangement links TRBV20-1 to TRBJ2-5; 9 nucleotides match TRBD2. This CDR3 is 11 amino acids long. Germline assignment: CDR1 DFQATT and CDR2 SNEGSKA (reference sequence). The CDR3 protein is CSAKTSGDPVF. Here the CDR3 DNA reads TGCAGTGCTAAGACTAGCGGAGACCCCGTCTTC.

This sequence joins TRBV2 and TRBJ1-4, with D uncertain. The germline V and J ends were trimmed by 0 bases and 5 bases, with 22 bases remaining between them. Germline values: CDR1 SNHLY, CDR2 FYNNEI. The length of the CDR3 is 19 residues. CDR3 sequence: CASSEALRRYAIYNEKLFF. CDR3 sequence (DNA): TGTGCCAGCAGTGAAGCGCTTCGAAGGTATGCGATCTACAATGAAAAACTGTTTTTT.

The CDR3, as DNA: TGTGCCAGCAGCCCGAATTTTAGCGGGAGGGTGGAGACCCAGTACTTC. This encodes CASSPNFSGRVETQYF. The chain links TRBV4-2 to TRBJ2-5; 11 bases align to TRBD2. J lost 5 bases, V lost 4 bases, and 9 bases had no gene match. Looked up from germline, CDR1 is LGHNA and CDR2 is YNFKEQ. The CDR3 extends over 16 amino acids.

V gene TRBV25-1 combines with J gene TRBJ1-1; D is unresolved. The ends were cut back, 7 bases at V and 5 bases at J, with 8 bases in the middle. Germline-derived CDR1 and CDR2 are MGHDK and SYGVNS. The CDR3 has 11 amino acids. This chain's CDR3 is CASTLETEAFF. In DNA form, the CDR3 reads TGTGCCAGCACCTTAGAAACTGAAGCTTTCTTT. Full variable domain (rest looked up from reference TRBV25-1 and TRBJ1-1): EADIYQTPRYLVIGTGKKITLECSQTMGHDKMYWYQQDPGMELHLIHYSYGVNSTEKGDLSSESTVSRIRTEHFPLTLESARPSHTSQYLCASTLETEAFFGQGTRLTVV.

The rearrangement links TRBV18 to TRBJ1-5; tentative D call: TRBD1 (5 bases). The CDR3 consists of 14 residues. Germline V CDR1 and CDR2: KGHSH, LQKENI. The ends were cut back, 3 bases at V and 5 bases at J, with 11 bases in the middle. The CDR3 loop reads CASSPQGSDQPQHF. CDR3 DNA sequence: TGTGCCAGCTCACCTCAGGGTTCTGATCAGCCCCAGCATTTT.

This clonotype occurred once. This could be a read error, since a much larger clone is one nucleotide away. The V and J genes are TRBV7-2 and TRBJ2-7; D may be TRBD1 (5 bases). The CDR3 loop spans 14 amino acids. Germline V CDR1 and CDR2: SGHTA, FQGNSA. The CDR3 protein is CASTGKTVHYGQYF. In nucleotides, the CDR3 is TGTGCCAGCACCGGCAAGACAGTACACTACGGGCAGTACTTC.

The rearrangement uses TRBV19 and TRBJ2-5; TRBD1 matches 7 bases. V shed 2 bases, J shed 4 bases, and the junction held 4 bases outside the gene matches. This CDR3 has 14 residues. Germline V lookup: CDR1 LNHDA, CDR2 SQIVND (reference sequence). The CDR3 coding sequence is TGTGCCAGTAGTATAAAACAGGGGCGAGAGACCCAGTACTTC. This sequence encodes CASSIKQGRETQYF. Complete variable domain (other parts from reference TRBV19 and TRBJ2-5): DGGITQSPKYLFRKEGQNVTLSCEQNLNHDAMYWYRQDPGQGLRLIYYSQIVNDFQKGDIAEGYSVSREKKESFPLTVTSAQKNPTAFYLCASSIKQGRETQYFGPGTRLLVL.

A word on this clonotype: Possible read error: a much larger clone is one base away. V and J are TRBV20-1 and TRBJ2-6, with D perhaps given as TRBD1 or TRBD2 (5 bases each). The germline gives CDR1 DFQATT, CDR2 SNEGSKA (reference sequence). V gave up 8 bases and J gave up 3 bases, with 23 bases separating them. The CDR3 is made up of 17 amino acids. CDR3 DNA sequence: TGCAGTACGGAAGGACAAGGGGAGTTTCGTGGGGCCAACGTCCTGACTTTC. The encoded protein is CSTEGQGEFRGANVLTF.

The chain recombines TRBV5-4 with TRBJ2-5, with 10 bases matching TRBD1. This CDR3 is 15 amino acids long. The V segment lost 4 bases and the J segment 9 bases; nucleotides outside the gene matches: 12. Germline-derived CDR1 and CDR2 are SGHNT and YYREEE (reference sequence). The CDR3 nucleotides read TGTGCCAGCAGCCGACTGACAGGGGGCAGACAGCCCCAGTACTTC. It encodes CASSRLTGGRQPQYF.

The gene calls are TRBV7-9 and TRBJ2-1; 14 bases line up with TRBD2. Looked up from germline, CDR1 is SEHNR and CDR2 is FQNEAQ (reference sequence). V trimming: 5 bases; J trimming: 0 bases; junction bases outside the gene matches: 0. The CDR3 has 16 residues. This chain's CDR3 is CASSGTSGSSYNEQFF. The CDR3 DNA follows: TGTGCCAGCAGCGGGACTAGCGGGAGCTCCTACAATGAGCAGTTCTTC.

This clonotype was observed at least ten times. This chain uses TRBV2 with TRBJ1-1; no clear D. V shed 6 bases and J shed 0 bases, with 8 bases lying between them. This CDR3 is built from 13 residues. CDR1 and CDR2 (germline): SNHLY, FYNNEI. This CDR3 is CASRRVLNTEAFF. For the CDR3, the DNA is TGTGCCAGCAGGAGGGTATTGAACACTGAAGCTTTCTTT. Full variable domain (outside the CDR3, taken from reference TRBV2 and TRBJ1-1): EPEVTQTPSHQVTQMGQEVILRCVPISNHLYFYWYRQILGQKVEFLVSFYNNEISEKSEIFDDQFSVERPDGSNFTLKIRSTKLEDSAMYFCASRRVLNTEAFFGQGTRLTVV.

This rearrangement joins TRBV24-1 to TRBJ1-1; D perhaps matches TRBD1 (6 bases). The germline V gene encodes CDR1 KGHDR and CDR2 SFDVKD. The CDR3 covers 15 residues. V was pared by 5 bases and J by 3 bases, with 15 bases between. In nucleotides, the CDR3 is TGTGCCACCAGTGGCTCCGGGACAAGGGACACTGAAGCTTTCTTT. It is translated as CATSGSGTRDTEAFF.

This clonotype was observed at least ten times. The rearrangement joins TRBV2 to TRBJ2-2; D remains ambiguous. Trimming removed 3 bases from V and 9 bases from J, with 14 bases in between. This CDR3 comprises 14 residues. Germline V gene lookup returns CDR1 SNHLY and CDR2 FYNNEI. The CDR3 region is CASSDRIARRELFF. In DNA, the CDR3 is TGTGCCAGCAGTGATCGTATCGCGAGGCGGGAGCTGTTTTTT.

This clonotype occurred many times. The chain employs TRBV7-2 and TRBJ1-6, with D perhaps TRBD1 (5 bases). This CDR3 contains 14 residues. The germline CDR1 and CDR2 sequences are SGHTA and FQGNSA. V gave up 5 bases and J gave up 7 bases, with 12 bases separating them. DNA for the CDR3: TGTGCCAGCAGCCTCCGGGACGCAAATTCACCCCTCCACTTT. Protein product: CASSLRDANSPLHF.

The J gene is TRBJ1-2, the V gene TRBV5-4; 8 bases align to TRBD1. Germline lookup yields CDR1 SGHNT and CDR2 YYREEE (reference sequence). J lost 11 bases, V lost 3 bases, and 9 bases had no gene match. The CDR3 has 13 residues. The CDR3 DNA reads as TGTGCCAGCAGCTCAAAGGACAGGGCTGGGTACACCTTC. Translating it yields CASSSKDRAGYTF. Combining the CDR3 with reference TRBV5-4 and TRBJ1-2 gives the whole variable domain ETGVTQSPTHLIKTRGQQVTLRCSSQSGHNTVSWYQQALGQGPQFIFQYYREEENGRGNFPPRFSGLQFPNYSSELNVNALELDDSALYLCASSSKDRAGYTFGSGTRLTVV.

The chain employs TRBV19 and TRBJ2-2, with 7 bases matching TRBD1. The V gene's germline CDR1 is LNHDA and CDR2 SQIVND (reference sequence). The CDR3 sequence is 15 residues long. The J segment lost 3 bases and the V segment lost 4 bases, leaving 5 bases of the junction unmatched. The CDR3 DNA is TGTGCCAGTAGTACCGGGACAGACTACACCGGGGAGCTGTTTTTT. Encoded protein: CASSTGTDYTGELFF.

This clonotype was counted ten times or more. The V gene is TRBV20-1, the J gene TRBJ2-7; no definite D call. The CDR3 runs 13 residues. Germline lookup yields CDR1 DFQATT and CDR2 SNEGSKA (reference sequence). The V gene lost 0 bases and the J gene lost 0 bases, with 6 bases spanning the gap. CDR3 nucleotides: TGCAGTGCTAGAGACATAAACTCCTACGAGCAGTACTTC. As protein: CSARDINSYEQYF.

This clonotype was counted many times. CDR3: CSARDHSGGTEAFF. The DNA for the CDR3 is TGCAGTGCTAGAGATCATTCTGGGGGCACTGAAGCTTTCTTT. This sequence joins TRBV20-1 and TRBJ1-1; the D gene is possibly TRBD1 (5 bases). Germline assignment: CDR1 DFQATT and CDR2 SNEGSKA (reference sequence). Trimming shortened V by 0 bases and J by 4 bases, and 12 bases separated the two germline ends. There are 14 residues in the CDR3.

The chain employs TRBV11-2 and TRBJ2-1; D possibly uses TRBD1 or TRBD2 (5 bases each). Trimming shortened V by 3 bases and J by 14 bases, and 11 bases separated the two germline ends. The CDR3 consists of 11 residues. Germline CDR1 is SGHAT and CDR2 is FQNNGV. DNA for the CDR3: TGTGCCAGCAGCTTCCTAATGGGGGAGTTCTTC. As protein: CASSFLMGEFF.

Only a few counts were recorded for this clonotype. The genes are TRBV20-1 and TRBJ2-6; 15 bases fit TRBD2. From germline, CDR1 is DFQATT and CDR2 SNEGSKA (reference sequence). This CDR3 spans 18 amino acids. V shed 1 base and J 2 bases; nucleotides not matched to a gene: 3. The CDR3 DNA follows: TGCAGTGCTAGAGGGGGGACTAGCGGGAGGACTGGGGCCAACGTCCTGACTTTC. This codes for CSARGGTSGRTGANVLTF.

Note on this clonotype: Germline is not matched at one junction end, which may reflect a read error. This chain connects TRBV9 to TRBJ2-2, with 7 bases identical to TRBD2. Germline V lookup: CDR1 SGDLS, CDR2 YYNGEE. This CDR3 has 18 amino acids. The CDR3: CASSVASGGRPNTGELFF. The CDR3 DNA reads as TGTGCCAGCAGCGTAGCTTCGGGGGGACGGCCGAACACCGGGGAGTTGTTTTTT.

This clonotype has just a few counts. The chain carries TRBV20-1 and TRBJ2-3; no firm D call. Germline CDR1 is DFQATT and CDR2 is SNEGSKA (reference sequence). V shed 8 bases and J shed 2 bases, with 14 bases lying between them. The CDR3 consists of 13 residues. In DNA, the CDR3 is TGCAGTTCCCCGACGGATCTCACAGATACGCAGTATTTT. Amino acids: CSSPTDLTDTQYF.

The sample holds many counts of this clonotype. The rearrangement uses TRBV11-3 and TRBJ2-5; D gene ambiguous. CDR3 length equals 15 residues. Germline V gene sequence: CDR1 SGHNT, CDR2 YENEEA. Trimming removed 6 bases at V and 5 bases at J, with 19 bases between. CDR3 sequence reads: CASSMDRPGQETQYF. The CDR3 bases are TGTGCCAGCAGTATGGACCGCCCCGGCCAGGAGACCCAGTACTTC.

The rearrangement uses TRBV18 and TRBJ1-4; D call uncertain. The CDR3 loop spans 14 amino acids. V was cut by 6 bases and J by 1 base, with 9 bases left in between. Per the germline V gene, CDR1 is KGHSH and CDR2 is LQKENI. In DNA form, the CDR3 reads TGTGCCAGCTCCCCGAGCGGAACTAATGAAAAACTGTTTTTT. Translated: CASSPSGTNEKLFF.

J is TRBJ2-3 and V is TRBV5-1; TRBD1 is a possible D gene (5 bases). Trimming took off 0 bases at V and 1 base at J, with 9 bases between the two ends. This CDR3 has 15 amino acids. Germline values: CDR1 SGHRS, CDR2 YFSETQ. The chain's CDR3 is CASSLVLGGTDTQYF. In DNA, the CDR3 is TGCGCCAGCAGCTTGGTCTTAGGGGGCACAGATACGCAGTATTTT.

The chain links TRBV12-3 or TRBV12-4 to TRBJ1-1; 8 bases fit TRBD1. The CDR3 consists of 14 residues. Trimming at V came to 5 bases and at J to 6 bases, leaving 8 bases not matched to a gene. In DNA form, the CDR3 reads TGTGCCAGCAGTCCCTCCGGGACAGGATCTGAAGCTTTCTTT. This codes for CASSPSGTGSEAFF.

This chain connects TRBV12-5 to TRBJ2-7; D is unresolved. The CDR3 totals 12 residues. Germline V gene lookup returns CDR1 LGHNT and CDR2 FRNRAP. The V end was cut by 2 bases, the J end by 7 bases, with 9 bases between. Here the CDR3 DNA reads TGTGCTAGTGGTTTGTCTGATGGAGAGCAGTACTTC. Protein sequence: CASGLSDGEQYF.